Each of the 30 T cell receptor beta chains below was sequenced from the same sample in a study of OX40 agonist ivuxolimab in advanced cancers. Library generation was performed with the immunoSEQ multiplex PCR assay. Drawn from immuneACCESS, this table holds only the in-frame rearrangements with V and J called that TCRdb kept. Clones are partly lost; checked studies trace under half to an unresolved V gene and leave the rest unexplained. A total of fewer than 40,000 clones appear in this sample, 74% of them only once. 18% of the sample belongs to the ten largest clones. This material consisted of CD4+ or CD8+ T cells sorted from blood, taken in a trial of the OX40 agonist ivuxolimab. These receptor sequences come from an adult with an advanced solid tumor such as melanoma, head and neck, liver or kidney cancer.

V and J are TRBV4-2 and TRBJ1-3, with 7 nucleotides matching TRBD1. This CDR3 has 14 amino acids. J was trimmed by 4 bases and V by 2 bases; bases with no gene match: 2. Germline loops: CDR1 LGHNA, CDR2 YNFKEQ. Written as DNA, the CDR3 is TGTGCCAGCAGCCAAAAGGACAGGGGAAACACCATATATTTT. It translates to CASSQKDRGNTIYF.

V and J are TRBV5-1 and TRBJ1-3; D is uncertain. This CDR3 region has 14 residues. In germline, CDR1 is SGHRS, CDR2 YFSETQ. V was clipped by 1 base and J by 4 bases, with 9 bases between them. The CDR3 loop is CASSLTGTGNTIYF. The CDR3 region has the DNA TGCGCCAGCAGCTTGACGGGCACGGGAAACACCATATATTTT.

The gene calls are TRBV6-5 and TRBJ1-5; D not certain. CDR3 length: 14 amino acids. Trimming left V 5 bases short and J 9 bases short, with 17 bases between. Germline V lookup: CDR1 MNHEY, CDR2 SVGAGI. The chain's CDR3 is CASSKGQSSRPQHF. The CDR3, as DNA: TGTGCCAGCAGTAAAGGGCAGAGCTCGAGGCCCCAGCATTTT.

This chain uses TRBV5-1 with TRBJ2-5, with 9 bases fitting TRBD1. Germline lookup yields CDR1 SGHRS and CDR2 YFSETQ. This CDR3 is built from 13 residues. The J segment lost 5 bases and the V segment lost 4 bases, leaving 3 bases of the junction unmatched. The CDR3 sequence: CASSPQGAETQYF. CDR3 DNA sequence: TGCGCCAGCAGCCCACAGGGGGCCGAGACCCAGTACTTC.

CDR3 in DNA: TGTGCCAGCAGCTTACAACGGACCACAGATACGCAGTATTTT. Residues: CASSLQRTTDTQYF. The rearrangement joins TRBV5-4 to TRBJ2-3, with D hard to call. V lost 2 bases and J lost 2, with 9 bases in between. This CDR3 region has 14 residues. Germline-derived CDR1 and CDR2 are SGHNT and YYREEE (reference sequence).

The V and J genes are TRBV4-1 and TRBJ1-4; D not certain. The germline CDR1 and CDR2 sequences are MGHRA and YSYEKL. Trimming took off 1 base at V and 7 bases at J, with 16 bases between the two ends. This CDR3 comprises 16 residues. The CDR3 bases are TGCGCCAGCAGCCAAGGGGGAGGGAAAAATGGTGAAAAACTGTTTTTT. Encoded protein: CASSQGGGKNGEKLFF.

The sample holds one count of this clone. The chain joins TRBV28 to TRBJ1-1; a possible D gene is TRBD1 (6 bases). Trimming left V 10 bases short and J 4 bases short, with 22 bases between. The CDR3 length is 15 residues. Germline CDR1 reads MDHEN; CDR2 reads SYDVKM. The CDR3 DNA reads TGTGCCATCCCCGAGGGGGGGGGCGGCGGCACTGAAGCTTTCTTT. Translated: CAIPEGGGGGTEAFF.

The chain employs TRBV5-1 and TRBJ1-1; maybe TRBD1 (6 bases). Germline lookup yields CDR1 SGHRS and CDR2 YFSETQ. This CDR3 has 15 residues. Trimming cost V 0 bases and J 5 bases, with 14 bases left between them. The CDR3 DNA reads TGCGCCAGCAGCTTGGGCGGGACAAAAAAGACTGAAGCTTTCTTT. It yields the protein CASSLGGTKKTEAFF.

The chain uses TRBV6-5 and TRBJ1-2; the match to TRBD1 covers 8 bases. The V gene's germline CDR1 is MNHEY and CDR2 SVGAGI. The CDR3 sequence is 15 residues long. V shed 6 bases and J 5 bases; nucleotides not matched to a gene: 11. CDR3 sequence (DNA): TGTGCCAGCAGCCGCGACAGGGGAGCTATGTATGGCTACACCTTC. Encoded protein: CASSRDRGAMYGYTF.

This sequence joins TRBV5-1 and TRBJ2-7; no reliable D call. Looked up from germline, CDR1 is SGHRS and CDR2 is YFSETQ. The CDR3 consists of 16 residues. The V gene lost 0 bases and the J gene lost 3 bases, with 16 bases spanning the gap. The CDR3 DNA reads TGCGCCAGCAGCTTGGCCAATCGTGGCCGTATCTACGAGCAGTACTTC. Residues: CASSLANRGRIYEQYF. Complete variable domain (other parts from reference TRBV5-1 and TRBJ2-7): KAGVTQTPRYLIKTRGQQVTLSCSPISGHRSVSWYQQTPGQGLQFLFEYFSETQRNKGNFPGRFSGRQFSNSRSEMNVSTLELGDSALYLCASSLANRGRIYEQYFGPGTRLTVT.

The chain links TRBV5-1 to TRBJ2-3; D might be TRBD1 or TRBD2, each matching 5 bases. The CDR3 is 13 amino acids. Trimming stripped 4 bases from V and 6 bases from J, with 12 bases between. Germline CDR1 and CDR2: SGHRS and YFSETQ. The CDR3: CASSGDPRDTQYF. Here the CDR3 DNA reads TGCGCCAGCAGCGGGGACCCTCGGGATACGCAGTATTTT. The full variable domain, its missing parts supplied by reference TRBV5-1 and TRBJ2-3, is KAGVTQTPRYLIKTRGQQVTLSCSPISGHRSVSWYQQTPGQGLQFLFEYFSETQRNKGNFPGRFSGRQFSNSRSEMNVSTLELGDSALYLCASSGDPRDTQYFGPGTRLTVL.

V gene TRBV7-2 combines with J gene TRBJ1-2, with D unclear. The V end lost 3 bases, the J end lost 6 bases, and 17 bases lay between the germline ends. The germline gives CDR1 SGHTA, CDR2 FQGNSA. This CDR3 has 15 amino acids. Here the CDR3 DNA reads TGTGCCAGCAGCTTGGAGTCCTGGGTTCGCGATGGCTACACCTTC. Amino acid sequence: CASSLESWVRDGYTF.

This clone was found once. This sample also contains other DNA sequences that code for the same CDR3. The genes are TRBV5-1 and TRBJ1-2; 11 positions agree with TRBD1. Trimming took 3 bases from V and 5 from J; bases not matched to a gene: 6. This CDR3 has 15 residues. Germline values: CDR1 SGHRS, CDR2 YFSETQ. CDR3 residues: CASSSQGQGGYGYTF. The CDR3 coding sequence is TGCGCCAGCAGCTCTCAGGGACAGGGGGGGTATGGCTACACCTTC.

The sample holds a few counts of this clone. The rearrangement uses TRBV5-1 and TRBJ1-3; 7 bases are shared with TRBD1. J was trimmed by 0 bases and V by 0 bases; bases with no gene match: 3. The CDR3 loop spans 16 amino acids. Germline V gene data show CDR1 as SGHRS and CDR2 as YFSETQ. The CDR3 DNA reads as TGCGCCAGCAGCTTGGAGGGGGCCCGCTCTGGAAACACCATATATTTT. Translated, it gives CASSLEGARSGNTIYF.

V usage is TRBV5-1 and J usage is TRBJ1-2, with TRBD1 identical over 9 bases. Looked up from germline, CDR1 is SGHRS and CDR2 is YFSETQ. J lost 4 bases, V lost 4 bases, and 5 bases had no gene match. CDR3 length: 14 residues. CDR3 residues: CASSPRDRAYGYTF. CDR3 nucleotide sequence: TGCGCCAGCAGCCCAAGGGACAGGGCCTATGGCTACACCTTC.

This chain joins TRBV10-3 and TRBJ1-5, with D perhaps matching TRBD1 (6 bases). Trimming pared 5 bases from V and 0 bases from J, leaving 8 bases between. The germline gives CDR1 ENHRY, CDR2 SYGVKD. The CDR3 consists of 14 residues. CDR3 amino acids: CAISHRDSNQPQHF. As DNA, the CDR3 is TGTGCCATCAGTCACAGGGATAGCAATCAGCCCCAGCATTTT.

This clone was observed a single time. This chain joins TRBV6-5 and TRBJ1-6, with D maybe TRBD1 (5 bases). Germline V CDR1 and CDR2: MNHEY, SVGAGI. CDR3 length equals 14 residues. Trimming removed 7 bases from V and 8 bases from J, with 15 bases in between. CDR3 loop: CASTAGYKDSPLHF. CDR3 nucleotide sequence: TGTGCCAGCACCGCAGGGTACAAAGATTCACCCCTCCACTTT.

The chain joins TRBV30 to TRBJ1-6, with 7 bases aligning to TRBD1. The V gene's germline CDR1 is GTSNPN and CDR2 SVGIG (reference sequence). The CDR3 consists of 16 residues. After removal of 4 bases from V and 8 bases from J, the junction contained 14 bases not matched to a gene. In DNA, the CDR3 is TGTGCCTGGACCTCCCCACGACAGGGAGGTTATTCACCCCTCCACTTT. It translates to CAWTSPRQGGYSPLHF.

The rearrangement links TRBV5-1 to TRBJ1-1; the D gene is possibly TRBD1 (6 bases). Per the germline V gene, CDR1 is SGHRS and CDR2 is YFSETQ. Trimming stripped 4 bases from V and 3 bases from J, with 16 bases between. The CDR3 extends over 15 amino acids. CDR3 nucleotide sequence: TGCGCCAGCAGCCCCGGACAGCCGGCATACACTGAAGCTTTCTTT. Translated: CASSPGQPAYTEAFF.

This clone turned up a few times. The chain links TRBV5-4 to TRBJ1-1; D ambiguous. Looked up from germline, CDR1 is SGHNT and CDR2 is YYREEE (reference sequence). V was pared by 5 bases and J by 1 base, with 15 bases between. The CDR3 is made up of 15 amino acids. The CDR3 DNA is TGTGCCAGCAGGACGTACGGACGGAGGAACACTGAAGCTTTCTTT. It codes for CASRTYGRRNTEAFF. Full variable domain (rest looked up from reference TRBV5-4 and TRBJ1-1): ETGVTQSPTHLIKTRGQQVTLRCSSQSGHNTVSWYQQALGQGPQFIFQYYREEENGRGNFPPRFSGLQFPNYSSELNVNALELDDSALYLCASRTYGRRNTEAFFGQGTRLTVV.

V gene TRBV6-5 combines with J gene TRBJ2-2; D remains ambiguous. V lost 6 bases and J 0 bases, leaving 11 bases between the germline ends. This CDR3 region has 15 residues. The germline gives CDR1 MNHEY, CDR2 SVGAGI. CDR3 coding DNA: TGTGCCAGCAGCCTGGACGGATCGAACACCGGGGAGCTGTTTTTT. It is translated as CASSLDGSNTGELFF.

The V call is TRBV19, the J call TRBJ1-4; D unclear. The CDR3 is 14 amino acids. Germline V CDR1 and CDR2: LNHDA, SQIVND (reference sequence). V lost 6 bases to trimming and J lost 0 bases, with 8 bases between them. CDR3: CASRIIATNEKLFF. The CDR3 DNA reads as TGTGCCAGTAGAATTATCGCAACTAATGAAAAACTGTTTTTT. Based on the CDR3 plus reference TRBV19 and TRBJ1-4, the full variable domain is DGGITQSPKYLFRKEGQNVTLSCEQNLNHDAMYWYRQDPGQGLRLIYYSQIVNDFQKGDIAEGYSVSREKKESFPLTVTSAQKNPTAFYLCASRIIATNEKLFFGSGTQLSVL.

The rearrangement links TRBV30 to TRBJ2-1; 10 bases fit TRBD1. The ends lost 4 bases at V and 5 bases at J; junction bases unmatched: 5. CDR3 length equals 14 residues. The germline V gene encodes CDR1 GTSNPN and CDR2 SVGIG (reference sequence). The CDR3, as DNA: TGTGCCTGGAATACCGGGACAGGGGACAATGAGCAGTTCTTC. Encoded protein: CAWNTGTGDNEQFF.

The chain is built from TRBV6-1 and TRBJ2-2; TRBD2 aligns across 8 bases. The CDR3 spans 15 residues. V was pared by 7 bases and J by 1 base, with 5 bases of the junction left unmatched. Germline CDR1 and CDR2: MNHNS and SASEGT. In nucleotides, the CDR3 is TGTGCCAGCACTTTTGGGACTAGGAACACCGGGGAGCTGTTTTTT. This codes for CASTFGTRNTGELFF.

V and J are TRBV6-6 and TRBJ2-7; D is unresolved. CDR1 MNHNY and CDR2 SVGAGI come from the germline V gene (reference sequence). This CDR3 is built from 12 residues. Trimming cost V 1 base and J 7 bases, with 8 bases left between them. The CDR3 DNA reads as TGTGCCAGCAGTTACTTGGGGTCTGAGCAGTACGTC. Encoded protein: CASSYLGSEQYV.

The V and J genes are TRBV30 and TRBJ1-4; D is uncertain. This CDR3 region has 15 residues. In germline, CDR1 is GTSNPN, CDR2 SVGIG (reference sequence). Trimming pared 4 bases from V and 5 bases from J, leaving 17 bases between. DNA for the CDR3: TGTGCCTGGAAGTCTTGGATGTATCTCAATGAAAAACTGTTTTTT. Encoded protein: CAWKSWMYLNEKLFF.

Here the CDR3 reads CARSFRVLETQYF. The CDR3 region has the DNA TGTGCCAGAAGCTTTAGGGTTTTGGAGACCCAGTACTTC. The chain uses TRBV5-3 and TRBJ2-5; D ambiguous. TRBV5-3 is given ORF status, its function remaining uncertain. This CDR3 spans 13 amino acids. V was trimmed by 2 bases and J by 5 bases, leaving 10 bases between them.

This chain uses TRBV30 with TRBJ1-3; D may be TRBD1 (6 bases). CDR1 is GTSNPN and CDR2 is SVGIG in the germline V gene (reference sequence). The CDR3 length is 14 residues. Trimming removed 5 bases at V and 0 bases at J, with 11 bases between. The CDR3: CAWEGGSSGNTIYF. The CDR3 DNA follows: TGTGCCTGGGAAGGGGGAAGCTCTGGAAACACCATATATTTT.

This clone qualifies as large. The genes are TRBV2 and TRBJ1-1, with unresolved D. The V gene lost 8 bases and the J gene lost 11 bases, with 12 bases spanning the gap. The CDR3 is 10 amino acids. The V gene's germline CDR1 is SNHLY and CDR2 FYNNEI. CDR3 in DNA: TGTGCCAGCGGCGGAGGGTGGGCTTTCTTT. Amino acid sequence: CASGGGWAFF.

This chain uses TRBV18 with TRBJ1-1; D uncertain. The ends were cut back, 8 bases at V and 0 bases at J, with 10 bases in the middle. The germline gives CDR1 KGHSH, CDR2 LQKENI. The CDR3 length is 13 residues. The CDR3 region is CASNRDMNTEAFF. The DNA of the CDR3 is TGTGCCAGCAACAGAGACATGAACACTGAAGCTTTCTTT.